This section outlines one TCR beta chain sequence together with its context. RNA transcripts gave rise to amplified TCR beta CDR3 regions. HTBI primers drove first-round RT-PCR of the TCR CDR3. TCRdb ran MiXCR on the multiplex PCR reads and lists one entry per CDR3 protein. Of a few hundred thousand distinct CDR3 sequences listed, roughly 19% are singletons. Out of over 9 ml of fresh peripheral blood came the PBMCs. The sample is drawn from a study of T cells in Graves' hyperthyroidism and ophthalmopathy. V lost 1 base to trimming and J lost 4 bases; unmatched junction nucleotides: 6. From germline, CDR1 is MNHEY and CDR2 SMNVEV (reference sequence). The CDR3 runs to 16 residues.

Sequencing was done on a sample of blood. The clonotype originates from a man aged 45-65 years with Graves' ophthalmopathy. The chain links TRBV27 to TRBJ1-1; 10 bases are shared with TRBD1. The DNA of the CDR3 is TGTGCCAGCAGTTTATTTGGGACAGGGGCTCCCACTGAAGCTTTCTTT. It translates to CASSLFGTGAPTEAFF.